The 20 T cell receptor beta chains listed next were all sequenced from one sample in a study of beta chain features in type 1 diabetes (dated by TCRdb to between 2017 and 2018). Broad study findings and their caveats: Type 1 diabetes patients showed a moderate but significant shortening of TCRB CDR3 length in all four CD4+ subsets.

Library preparation employed the immunoSEQ multiplex PCR assay. All of the isolated RNA was reverse transcribed with the High Capacity cDNA Reverse Transcription Kit, so expressed TCRB transcripts were sequenced. TCRdb mirrors the immuneACCESS table, restricted to in-frame sequences. Some clones are absent from its copies; in checked studies, under half trace to an unresolved V gene, and the reason for the others is unknown. Counted in this sample were some 360,000 clones; 8.5% to 10% of them appeared once. About 0.64% of the sample comes from the top ten. The antigens of these receptors remain unknown. The sample consisted of central memory CD4+ T cells from blood. Every receptor here comes from a man younger than 40 with type 1 diabetes.

This clone was seen only a few times. The chain couples TRBV4-2 to TRBJ1-3, with TRBD1 as a possible D gene (5 bases). The ends were cut back, 3 bases at V and 0 bases at J, with 12 bases in the middle. The germline gives CDR1 LGHNA, CDR2 YNFKEQ. The CDR3 is 16 amino acids. The CDR3 reads CASSQPSGFSGNTIYF. For the CDR3, the DNA is TGTGCCAGCAGCCAGCCATCAGGGTTCTCTGGAAACACCATATATTTT.

This clone was seen a handful of times. This chain connects TRBV6-5 to TRBJ2-3; a possible D gene is TRBD1 (6 bases). Trimming stripped 6 bases from V and 6 bases from J, with 10 bases between. Germline V lookup: CDR1 MNHEY, CDR2 SVGAGI. CDR3 length: 12 residues. The CDR3 coding sequence is TGTGCCAGCAGGTGGGGGCAGGATACGCAGTATTTT. It encodes CASRWGQDTQYF.

This chain joins TRBV2 and TRBJ2-7, with a possible D match to TRBD2 (7 bases). Per germline, CDR1 SNHLY and CDR2 FYNNEI. Trimming pared 8 bases from V and 5 bases from J, leaving 19 bases between. The CDR3 length is 14 residues. DNA for the CDR3: TGTGCCAGCTTATGGGGGGGGCAGGAAGACGAGCAGTACTTC. It translates to CASLWGGQEDEQYF.

This clone was observed many times. The chain combines TRBV6-6 with TRBJ2-6; D is unresolved. Trimming left V 5 bases short and J 2 bases short, with 4 bases between. Per germline, CDR1 MNHNY and CDR2 SVGAGI (reference sequence). The CDR3 length is 13 residues. The CDR3 loop is CASSTTGANVLTF. CDR3 sequence (DNA): TGTGCCAGCAGTACCACTGGGGCCAACGTCCTGACTTTC.

This clone has only a few counts. This chain links TRBV6-5 with TRBJ2-4; D is ambiguous. The CDR3 totals 12 residues. Germline V CDR1 and CDR2: MNHEY, SVGAGI. Trimming left V 6 bases short and J 7 bases short, with 10 bases between. CDR3 in amino acids: CASSLVGNIQYF. In nucleotides, the CDR3 is TGTGCCAGCAGCCTAGTAGGGAACATTCAGTACTTC.

V is TRBV5-1 and J is TRBJ2-7, with 9 bases fitting TRBD2. The V gene end was trimmed by 1 base and the J gene end by 5 bases; junction bases not matched to a gene: 7. The CDR3 has 15 residues. CDR1 and CDR2 (germline): SGHRS, YFSETQ. The CDR3 loop is CASSLSASGTNEQYF. Written as DNA, the CDR3 is TGCGCCAGCAGCTTGAGTGCTAGCGGGACCAACGAGCAGTACTTC.

This chain links TRBV4-2 with TRBJ2-6; D is possibly TRBD2 (5 bases). CDR1 is LGHNA and CDR2 is YNFKEQ in the germline V gene. V was clipped by 1 base and J by 3 bases, with 13 bases between them. The CDR3 sequence is 17 residues long. CDR3 nucleotide sequence: TGTGCCAGCAGCCAAGCGGGGAAGGGCATTGGGGCCAACGTCCTGACTTTC. This encodes CASSQAGKGIGANVLTF.

The chain uses TRBV18 and TRBJ1-5; D unresolved. Germline lookup yields CDR1 KGHSH and CDR2 LQKENI. There are 13 residues in the CDR3. With 1 base removed from V and 5 bases from J, the gap between germline ends came to 6 bases. CDR3 nucleotides: TGTGCCAGCTCACCACAACCAGATCAGCCCCAGCATTTT. Its protein is CASSPQPDQPQHF.

There are many counts of this clone. The genes are TRBV28 and TRBJ1-1; tentatively, D is TRBD1 (6 bases). V dropped 11 bases and J dropped 1 base, with 14 bases sitting between them. The CDR3 is 13 residues long. Germline CDR1 and CDR2: MDHEN and SYDVKM. DNA of the CDR3: TGTGCCCATAACCTACAGGGGAACACTGAAGCTTTCTTT. Translated: CAHNLQGNTEAFF.

This clone was seen a few times. J is TRBJ1-2 and V is TRBV7-2; the D is unclear. CDR3 length: 12 residues. V was clipped by 3 bases and J by 4 bases, with 6 bases between them. Germline V lookup: CDR1 SGHTA, CDR2 FQGNSA. The CDR3 bases are TGTGCCAGCAGCTTCCCGGGCTATGGCTACACCTTC. Encoded protein: CASSFPGYGYTF. Together with reference TRBV7-2 and TRBJ1-2, the CDR3 gives the full variable domain: GAGVSQSPSNKVTEKGKDVELRCDPISGHTALYWYRQSLGQGLEFLIYFQGNSAPDKSGLPSDRFSAERTGGSVSTLTIQRTQQEDSAVYLCASSFPGYGYTFGSGTRLTVV.

This clone came up a few times. The chain couples TRBV14 to TRBJ2-1, with D tentatively TRBD2 (5 bases). CDR3 size: 19 residues. The germline V gene encodes CDR1 SGHDN and CDR2 FVKESK. Deletions cut 0 bases from V and 1 base from J, with 19 bases between. CDR3 region: CASSQDNAFRGYSYNEQFF. The CDR3 DNA is TGTGCCAGCAGCCAAGATAACGCGTTTCGGGGTTATTCCTACAATGAGCAGTTCTTC.

The DNA for the CDR3 is TGTGCCAGCAGTTCAGGCGGACATTCTTATAGCAATCAGCCCCAGCATTTT. Translation gives CASSSGGHSYSNQPQHF. The rearrangement uses TRBV28 and TRBJ1-5; TRBD1 is a possible D gene (5 bases). Trimming took 4 bases from V and 0 from J, leaving 16 bases between them. Per germline, CDR1 MDHEN and CDR2 SYDVKM. The CDR3 length is 17 residues.

This clone was counted only a few times. The chain is built from TRBV25-1 and TRBJ2-2; possibly TRBD1 for D (6 bases). V was shortened by 3 bases and J by 1 base, with 12 bases between the two germline ends. This CDR3 spans 16 amino acids. CDR1 and CDR2 from the germline V gene are MGHDK and SYGVNS. This CDR3 is CASSDRGRGNTGELFF. The CDR3 region has the DNA TGTGCCAGCAGTGATCGAGGCAGGGGGAACACCGGGGAGCTGTTTTTT. The full variable domain, with the rest looked up from reference TRBV25-1 and TRBJ2-2, is EADIYQTPRYLVIGTGKKITLECSQTMGHDKMYWYQQDPGMELHLIHYSYGVNSTEKGDLSSESTVSRIRTEHFPLTLESARPSHTSQYLCASSDRGRGNTGELFFGEGSRLTVL.

The chain uses TRBV27 and TRBJ2-3, with D uncertain. CDR1 and CDR2 from the germline V gene are MNHEY and SMNVEV (reference sequence). There are 12 residues in the CDR3. Trimming took 7 bases from V and 7 from J, leaving 12 bases between them. In DNA, the CDR3 is TGTGCCAGCAAAAATGTTGGAAATACGCAGTATTTT. It specifies CASKNVGNTQYF.

The rearrangement joins TRBV10-3 to TRBJ2-7; 9 bases match TRBD1. V lost 5 bases to trimming and J lost 4 bases; unmatched junction nucleotides: 3. Germline V gene data show CDR1 as ENHRY and CDR2 as SYGVKD. The CDR3 runs 13 residues. The CDR3: CAISRQGGYEQYF. For the CDR3, the DNA is TGTGCCATCAGTCGACAGGGGGGGTACGAGCAGTACTTC.

In its sample, this clone was seen a few times. Other DNA sequences in this sample translate to the same CDR3. The chain is built from TRBV7-2 and TRBJ2-5; a possible D gene is TRBD2 (5 bases). CDR3 length equals 13 residues. Deletions cut 3 bases from V and 2 bases from J, with 7 bases between. Germline V lookup: CDR1 SGHTA, CDR2 FQGNSA. The CDR3 here is CASSFGVQETQYF. CDR3 nucleotide sequence: TGTGCCAGCAGCTTCGGGGTACAAGAGACCCAGTACTTC.

The V gene is TRBV6-1, the J gene TRBJ1-2; D remains unclear. Trimming pared 4 bases from V and 6 bases from J, leaving 15 bases between. The CDR3 sequence is 14 residues long. Germline V gene data show CDR1 as MNHNS and CDR2 as SASEGT. The CDR3 here is CASSGRGGDDGYTF. CDR3 in DNA: TGTGCCAGCAGTGGTCGGGGAGGAGATGATGGCTACACCTTC.

The chain combines TRBV5-6 with TRBJ1-2, with TRBD1 as a possible D gene (5 bases). Deletions cut 0 bases from V and 6 bases from J, with 6 bases between. The germline V gene has CDR1 SGHDT and CDR2 YYEEEE. This CDR3 comprises 12 residues. The CDR3, as DNA: TGTGCCAGCAGCTTGGGAGGGGATGGCTACACCTTC. It translates to CASSLGGDGYTF.

This clone was detected a few times. CDR3 sequence: CASSLLSWTGDQPQHF. The CDR3 DNA sequence: TGTGCCAGCAGCCTACTATCTTGGACAGGGGATCAGCCCCAGCATTTT. V gene TRBV7-2 combines with J gene TRBJ1-5; 9 positions match TRBD1. CDR1 and CDR2 (germline): SGHTA, FQGNSA. Losses at the gene ends were 5 bases for V and 5 bases for J; bases not matched to a gene: 10. CDR3 size: 16 residues. The whole variable domain, filled in from reference TRBV7-2 and TRBJ1-5, reads GAGVSQSPSNKVTEKGKDVELRCDPISGHTALYWYRQSLGQGLEFLIYFQGNSAPDKSGLPSDRFSAERTGGSVSTLTIQRTQQEDSAVYLCASSLLSWTGDQPQHFGDGTRLSIL.

The CDR3 is CASSYKGNTEAFF. The CDR3 bases are TGTGCCAGCAGTTACAAGGGGAACACTGAAGCTTTCTTT. The chain uses TRBV6-5 and TRBJ1-1; D gene uncertain. CDR1 is MNHEY and CDR2 is SVGAGI in the germline V gene. The CDR3 consists of 13 residues. V lost 2 bases and J 1 base, leaving 5 bases between the germline ends.